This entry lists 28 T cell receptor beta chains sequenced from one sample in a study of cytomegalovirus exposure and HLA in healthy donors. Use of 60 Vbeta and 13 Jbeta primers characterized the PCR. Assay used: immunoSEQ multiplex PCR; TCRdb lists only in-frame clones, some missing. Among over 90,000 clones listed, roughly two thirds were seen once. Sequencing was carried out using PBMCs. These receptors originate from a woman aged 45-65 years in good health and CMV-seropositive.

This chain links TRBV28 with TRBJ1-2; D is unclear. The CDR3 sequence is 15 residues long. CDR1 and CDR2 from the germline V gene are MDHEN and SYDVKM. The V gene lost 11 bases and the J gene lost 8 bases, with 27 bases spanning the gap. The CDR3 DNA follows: TGTGCCCTAGCCCTTCCAGAACGGGGTGCGCTCGGCTACACCTTC. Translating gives CALALPERGALGYTF.

CDR3 DNA sequence: TGCAGCGCCATGGACAGGGGGGGCTATGGCTACACCTTC. Protein: CSAMDRGGYGYTF. The V gene is TRBV29-1, the J gene TRBJ1-2, with 10 bases fitting TRBD1. This CDR3 has 13 amino acids. With 7 bases clipped from V and 4 bases from J, the junction kept 6 bases outside the gene matches. Germline lookup yields CDR1 SQVTM and CDR2 ANQGSEA.

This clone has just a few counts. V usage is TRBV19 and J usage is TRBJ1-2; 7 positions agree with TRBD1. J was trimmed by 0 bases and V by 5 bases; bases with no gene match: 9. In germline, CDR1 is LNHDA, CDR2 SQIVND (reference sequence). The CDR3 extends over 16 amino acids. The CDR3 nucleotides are TGTGCCAGTAGTCTACAGAACAGGGGCTCTAACTATGGCTACACCTTC. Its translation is CASSLQNRGSNYGYTF. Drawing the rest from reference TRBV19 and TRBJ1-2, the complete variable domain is DGGITQSPKYLFRKEGQNVTLSCEQNLNHDAMYWYRQDPGQGLRLIYYSQIVNDFQKGDIAEGYSVSREKKESFPLTVTSAQKNPTAFYLCASSLQNRGSNYGYTFGSGTRLTVV.

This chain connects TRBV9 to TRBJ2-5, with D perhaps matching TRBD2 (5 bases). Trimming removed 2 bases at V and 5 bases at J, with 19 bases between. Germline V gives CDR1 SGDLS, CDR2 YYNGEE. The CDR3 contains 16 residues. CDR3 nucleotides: TGTGCCAGCAGCGTGGCCTCGGGATCATACGTGGAGACCCAGTACTTC. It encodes CASSVASGSYVETQYF.

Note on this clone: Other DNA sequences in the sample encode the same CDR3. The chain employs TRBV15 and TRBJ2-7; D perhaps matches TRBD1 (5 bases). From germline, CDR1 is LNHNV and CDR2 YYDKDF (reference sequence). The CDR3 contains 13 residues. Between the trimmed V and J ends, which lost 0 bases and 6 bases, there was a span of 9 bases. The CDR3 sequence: CATSRDRVPEQYF. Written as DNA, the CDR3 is TGTGCCACCAGCAGAGACAGGGTCCCCGAGCAGTACTTC. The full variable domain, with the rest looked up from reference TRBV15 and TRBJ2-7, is DAMVIQNPRYQVTQFGKPVTLSCSQTLNHNVMYWYQQKSSQAPKLLFHYYDKDFNNEADTPDNFQSRRPNTSFCFLDIRSPGLGDTAMYLCATSRDRVPEQYFGPGTRLTVT.

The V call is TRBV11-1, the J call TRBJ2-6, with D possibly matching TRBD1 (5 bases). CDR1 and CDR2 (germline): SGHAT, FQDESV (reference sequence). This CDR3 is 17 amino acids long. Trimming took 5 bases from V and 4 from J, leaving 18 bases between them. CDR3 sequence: CASSHKGRAAGANVLTF. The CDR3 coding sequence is TGTGCCAGCAGCCACAAGGGCAGGGCGGCCGGGGCCAACGTCCTGACTTTC.

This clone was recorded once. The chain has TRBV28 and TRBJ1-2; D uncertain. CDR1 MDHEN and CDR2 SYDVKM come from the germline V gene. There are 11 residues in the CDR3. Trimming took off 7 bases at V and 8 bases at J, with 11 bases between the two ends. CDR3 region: CASTRAGGYTF. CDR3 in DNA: TGTGCCAGCACAAGGGCGGGGGGCTACACCTTC.

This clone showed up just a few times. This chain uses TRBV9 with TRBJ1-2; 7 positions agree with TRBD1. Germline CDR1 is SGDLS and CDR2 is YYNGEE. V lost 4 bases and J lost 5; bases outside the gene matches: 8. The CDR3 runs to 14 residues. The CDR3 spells CASSFRTGSYGYTF. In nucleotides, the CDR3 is TGTGCCAGCAGCTTTCGGACAGGCTCGTATGGCTACACCTTC.

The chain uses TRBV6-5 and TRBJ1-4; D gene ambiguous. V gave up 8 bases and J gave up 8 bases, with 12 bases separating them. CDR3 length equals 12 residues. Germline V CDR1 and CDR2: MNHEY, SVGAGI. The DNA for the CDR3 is TGTGCCAGCCGAGACAATGGGGAAAAACTGTTTTTT. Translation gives CASRDNGEKLFF.

Here the CDR3 DNA reads TGTGCCAGCAGCGTCGAGGGGCGCGGGGCGGAGCAGTACTTC. This translates into CASSVEGRGAEQYF. The chain is built from TRBV9 and TRBJ2-7; a weak D match, TRBD2 (6 bases). Germline V lookup: CDR1 SGDLS, CDR2 YYNGEE. V was cut by 2 bases and J by 7 bases, with 16 bases left in between. The CDR3 is 14 amino acids.

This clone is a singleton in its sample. The CDR3 bases are TGTGCCAGCAGCTCCACAGCGGGAGGGCCGACGAATACGCAGTATTTT. This codes for CASSSTAGGPTNTQYF. The chain couples TRBV7-2 to TRBJ2-3; 10 bases agree with TRBD2. With 4 bases clipped from V and 7 bases from J, the junction kept 11 bases outside the gene matches. The CDR3 spans 16 residues. Germline V gives CDR1 SGHTA, CDR2 FQGNSA.

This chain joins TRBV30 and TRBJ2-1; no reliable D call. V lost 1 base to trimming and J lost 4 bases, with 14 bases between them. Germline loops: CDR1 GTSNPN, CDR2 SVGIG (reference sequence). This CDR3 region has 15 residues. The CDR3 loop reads CAWSGLARLYNEQFF. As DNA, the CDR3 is TGTGCCTGGAGTGGACTGGCCCGCCTTTACAATGAGCAGTTCTTC.

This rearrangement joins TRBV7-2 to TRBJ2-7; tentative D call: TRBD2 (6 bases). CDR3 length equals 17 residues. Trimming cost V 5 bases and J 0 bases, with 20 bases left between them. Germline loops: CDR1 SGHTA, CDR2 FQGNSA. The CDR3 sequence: CASSSHRPDGSSYEQYF. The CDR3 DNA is TGTGCCAGCAGCAGCCACCGTCCGGACGGGAGCTCCTACGAGCAGTACTTC.

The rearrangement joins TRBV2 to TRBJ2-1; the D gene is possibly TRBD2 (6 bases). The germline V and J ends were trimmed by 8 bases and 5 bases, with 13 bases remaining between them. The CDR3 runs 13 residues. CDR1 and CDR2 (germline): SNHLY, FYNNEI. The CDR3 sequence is CASPSWRDNEQFF. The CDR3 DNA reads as TGTGCCAGCCCAAGTTGGAGGGACAATGAGCAGTTCTTC.

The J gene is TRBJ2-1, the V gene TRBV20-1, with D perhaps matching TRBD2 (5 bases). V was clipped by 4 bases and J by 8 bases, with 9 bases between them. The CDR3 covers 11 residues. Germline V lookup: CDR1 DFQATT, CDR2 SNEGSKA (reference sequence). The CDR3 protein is CSATLRDEQFF. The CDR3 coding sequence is TGCAGTGCTACGTTGAGGGATGAGCAGTTCTTC.

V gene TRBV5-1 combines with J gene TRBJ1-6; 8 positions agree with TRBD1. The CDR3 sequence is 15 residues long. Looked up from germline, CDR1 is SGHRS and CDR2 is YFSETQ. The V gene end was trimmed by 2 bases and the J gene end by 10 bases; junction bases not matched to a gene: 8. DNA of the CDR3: TGCGCCAGCAGCTTTGAGCAGGGGGCGGGATCACCCCTCCACTTT. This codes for CASSFEQGAGSPLHF.

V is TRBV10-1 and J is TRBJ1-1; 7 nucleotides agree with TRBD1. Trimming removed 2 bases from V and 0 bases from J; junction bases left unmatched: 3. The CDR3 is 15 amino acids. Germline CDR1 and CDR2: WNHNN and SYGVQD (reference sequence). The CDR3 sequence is CASSETGAVNTEAFF. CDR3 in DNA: TGCGCCAGCAGTGAGACAGGGGCAGTGAACACTGAAGCTTTCTTT.

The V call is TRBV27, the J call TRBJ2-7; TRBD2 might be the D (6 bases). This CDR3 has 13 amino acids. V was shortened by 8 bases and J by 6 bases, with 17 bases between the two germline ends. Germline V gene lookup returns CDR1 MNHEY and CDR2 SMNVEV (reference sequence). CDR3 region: CASSPGSGSEQYF. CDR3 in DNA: TGTGCCAGCTCCCCCGGGAGCGGATCCGAGCAGTACTTC.

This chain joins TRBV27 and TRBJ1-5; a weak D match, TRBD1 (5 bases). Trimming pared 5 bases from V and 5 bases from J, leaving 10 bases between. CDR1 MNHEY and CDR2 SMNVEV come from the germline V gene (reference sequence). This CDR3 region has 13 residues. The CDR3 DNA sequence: TGTGCCAGCAGTAAGGGGAAGGATCAGCCCCAGCATTTT. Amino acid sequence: CASSKGKDQPQHF.

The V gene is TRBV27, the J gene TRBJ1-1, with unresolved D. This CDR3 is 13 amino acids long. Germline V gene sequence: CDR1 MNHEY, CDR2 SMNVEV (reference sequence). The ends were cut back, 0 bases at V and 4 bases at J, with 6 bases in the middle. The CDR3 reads CASSLSRGTEAFF. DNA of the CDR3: TGTGCCAGCAGTTTATCTCGGGGCACTGAAGCTTTCTTT.

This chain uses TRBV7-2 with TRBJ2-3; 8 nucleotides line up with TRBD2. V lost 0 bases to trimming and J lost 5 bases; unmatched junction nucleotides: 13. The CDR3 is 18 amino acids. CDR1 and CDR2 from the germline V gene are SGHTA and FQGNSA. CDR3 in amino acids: CASSLAGLSSGIGDTQYF. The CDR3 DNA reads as TGTGCCAGCAGCTTAGCGGGTCTGAGTAGCGGGATAGGAGATACGCAGTATTTT.

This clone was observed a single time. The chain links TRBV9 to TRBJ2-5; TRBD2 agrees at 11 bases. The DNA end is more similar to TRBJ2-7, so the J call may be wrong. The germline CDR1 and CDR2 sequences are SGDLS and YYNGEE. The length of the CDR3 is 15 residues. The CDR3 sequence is CASSPGTSGSYEQYF. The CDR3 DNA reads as TGTGCCAGCAGCCCCGGGACTAGCGGTTCATACGAGCAGTACTTC.

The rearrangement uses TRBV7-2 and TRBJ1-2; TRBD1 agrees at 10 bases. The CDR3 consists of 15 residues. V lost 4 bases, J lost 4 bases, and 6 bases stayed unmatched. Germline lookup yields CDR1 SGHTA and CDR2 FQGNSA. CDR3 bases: TGTGCCAGCAGCTCGTATCGGACAGGGGGCTATGGCTACACCTTC. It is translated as CASSSYRTGGYGYTF.

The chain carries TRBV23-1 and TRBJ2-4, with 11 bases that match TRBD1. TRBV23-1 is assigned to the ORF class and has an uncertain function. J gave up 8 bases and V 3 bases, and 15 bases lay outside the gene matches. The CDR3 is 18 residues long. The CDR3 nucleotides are TGCGCCAGCAGTCACCATGGACAGGGGGCGTTAATGGGGGACATTCAGTACTTC. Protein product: CASSHHGQGALMGDIQYF.

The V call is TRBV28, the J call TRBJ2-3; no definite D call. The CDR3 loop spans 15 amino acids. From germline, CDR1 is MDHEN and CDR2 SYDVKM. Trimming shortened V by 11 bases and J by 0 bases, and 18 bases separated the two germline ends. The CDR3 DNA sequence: TGTGCCGCCGCCCCCCCAGGTGTTAGCACAGATACGCAGTATTTT. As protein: CAAAPPGVSTDTQYF.

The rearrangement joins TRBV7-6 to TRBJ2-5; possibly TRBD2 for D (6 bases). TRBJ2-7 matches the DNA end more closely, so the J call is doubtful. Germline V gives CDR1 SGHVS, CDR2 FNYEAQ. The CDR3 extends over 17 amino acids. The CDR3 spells CASSLAAPPRPAGEQYF. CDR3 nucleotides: TGTGCCAGCAGCTTAGCGGCCCCCCCCCGGCCAGCGGGCGAGCAGTACTTC.

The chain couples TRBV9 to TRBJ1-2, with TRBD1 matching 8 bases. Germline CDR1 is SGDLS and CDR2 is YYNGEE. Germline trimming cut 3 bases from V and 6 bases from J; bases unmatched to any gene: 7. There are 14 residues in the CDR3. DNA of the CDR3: TGTGCCAGCAGCGCAGGACAGGGAGGGGATGGCTACACCTTC. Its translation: CASSAGQGGDGYTF.

The chain's CDR3 is CSVRLAGNGEQFF. The CDR3 DNA follows: TGCAGCGTTAGGCTAGCGGGAAATGGAGAGCAGTTCTTC. V and J are TRBV29-1 and TRBJ2-1; 9 bases agree with TRBD2. The CDR3 spans 13 residues. Germline loops: CDR1 SQVTM, CDR2 ANQGSEA. V gave up 5 bases and J gave up 10 bases; unmatched junction bases: 9.